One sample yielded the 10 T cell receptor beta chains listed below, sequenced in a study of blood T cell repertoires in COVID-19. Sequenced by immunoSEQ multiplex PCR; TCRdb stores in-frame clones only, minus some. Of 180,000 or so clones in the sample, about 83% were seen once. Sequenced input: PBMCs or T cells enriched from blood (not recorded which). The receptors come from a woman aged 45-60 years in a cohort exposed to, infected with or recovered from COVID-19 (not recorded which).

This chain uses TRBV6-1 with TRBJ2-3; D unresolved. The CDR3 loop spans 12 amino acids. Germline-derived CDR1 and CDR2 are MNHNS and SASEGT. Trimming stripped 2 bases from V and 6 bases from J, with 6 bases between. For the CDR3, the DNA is TGTGCCAGCAGTGAACTCGGGGATACGCAGTATTTT. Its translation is CASSELGDTQYF.

In DNA, the CDR3 is TGTGCCATCAGTGAGGCGTGGACTAGCGCCCCGATTAGCACAGATACGCAGTATTTT. Residues: CAISEAWTSAPISTDTQYF. The rearrangement links TRBV10-3 to TRBJ2-3; 9 positions agree with TRBD2. Germline assignment: CDR1 ENHRY and CDR2 SYGVKD. CDR3 length: 19 amino acids. Trimming at V came to 2 bases and at J to 0 bases, leaving 12 bases not matched to a gene.

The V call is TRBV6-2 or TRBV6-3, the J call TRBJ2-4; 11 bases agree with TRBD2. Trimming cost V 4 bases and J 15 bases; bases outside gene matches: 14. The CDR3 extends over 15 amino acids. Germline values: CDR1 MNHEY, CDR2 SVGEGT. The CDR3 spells CASSSQPTSGVVRYF. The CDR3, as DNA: TGTGCCAGCAGTTCACAGCCGACTAGCGGGGTCGTTAGGTACTTC.

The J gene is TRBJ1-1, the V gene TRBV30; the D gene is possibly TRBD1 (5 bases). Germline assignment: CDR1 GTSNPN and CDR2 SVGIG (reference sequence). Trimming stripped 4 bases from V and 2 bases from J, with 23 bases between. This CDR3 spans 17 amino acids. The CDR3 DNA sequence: TGTGCCTGGATTCGTTACGGGGCGCGGGGAATCAACACTGAAGCTTTCTTT. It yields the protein CAWIRYGARGINTEAFF.

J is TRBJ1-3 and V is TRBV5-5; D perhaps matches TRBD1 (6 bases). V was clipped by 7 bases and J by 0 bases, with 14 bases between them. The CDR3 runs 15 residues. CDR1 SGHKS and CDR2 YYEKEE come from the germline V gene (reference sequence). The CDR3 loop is CASGLGQTSGNTIYF. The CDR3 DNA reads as TGTGCCAGCGGACTCGGACAGACCTCTGGAAACACCATATATTTT.

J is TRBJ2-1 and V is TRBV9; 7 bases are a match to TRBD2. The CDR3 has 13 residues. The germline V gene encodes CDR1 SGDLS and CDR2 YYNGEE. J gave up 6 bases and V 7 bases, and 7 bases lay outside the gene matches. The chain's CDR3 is CASGRELGNEQFF. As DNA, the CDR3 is TGTGCCAGCGGGCGGGAGTTAGGCAATGAGCAGTTCTTC.

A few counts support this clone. For the CDR3, the DNA is TGTGCCAGCAGTGAAATAGCGGGAGGGATTCCCGGGGAGCTGTTTTTT. It encodes CASSEIAGGIPGELFF. This chain uses TRBV6-1 with TRBJ2-2, with 11 bases fitting TRBD2. This CDR3 is built from 16 residues. V lost 2 bases and J lost 6; bases outside the gene matches: 5. CDR1 MNHNS and CDR2 SASEGT come from the germline V gene.

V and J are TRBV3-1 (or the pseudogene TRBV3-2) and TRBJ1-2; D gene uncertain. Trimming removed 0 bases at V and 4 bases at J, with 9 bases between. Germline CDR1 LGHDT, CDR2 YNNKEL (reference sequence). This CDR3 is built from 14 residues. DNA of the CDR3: TGTGCCAGCAGCCAAGAGGCGGCATCCTATGGCTACACCTTC. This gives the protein CASSQEAASYGYTF.

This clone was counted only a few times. CDR3 DNA sequence: TGTGCCAGTAGTACAGCCGGGACAAACTATGGCTACACCTTC. Translated, it gives CASSTAGTNYGYTF. The chain joins TRBV19 to TRBJ1-2; possibly TRBD1 for D (6 bases). V was trimmed by 4 bases and J by 2 bases, leaving 11 bases between them. The CDR3 is 14 amino acids. Germline assignment: CDR1 LNHDA and CDR2 SQIVND (reference sequence).

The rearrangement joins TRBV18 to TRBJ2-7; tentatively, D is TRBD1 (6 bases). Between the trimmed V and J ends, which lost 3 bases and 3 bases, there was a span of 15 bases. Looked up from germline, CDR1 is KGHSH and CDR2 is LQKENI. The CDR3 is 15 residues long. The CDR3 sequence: CASSPGAALGYEQYF. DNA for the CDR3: TGTGCCAGCTCACCGGGGGCGGCCTTGGGCTACGAGCAGTACTTC.